These T cell receptor beta chains were read from a single sample in a study of beta chain features in type 1 diabetes. Libraries were prepared by immunoSEQ multiplex PCR; TCRdb keeps only in-frame clonotypes and omits some of them. The profile shows 350,000 to 400,000 clones, around 12% of them singletons. Sequencing was performed on naive CD4+ T cells from blood. The receptors derive from a woman under 30 with type 1 diabetes. CDR3s include the opening cysteine and the closing phenylalanine or tryptophan. The D gene is left open where the match is weak. The size field is filled for only some rows; it gives once, few, many or a size class.

D gene: TRBD1; J gene: TRBJ1-3; clone size: -; V gene: TRBV7-2; CDR3 protein: CASSPDRVGAGNTIYF; CDR3 DNA: TGTGCCAGCAGCCCTGACAGGGTAGGCGCTGGAAACACCATATATTTT
D gene: TRBD2; J gene: TRBJ2-3; clone size: few; V gene: TRBV9; CDR3 protein: CASSVATSSGRFGDTQYF; CDR3 DNA: TGTGCCAGCAGCGTAGCTACGAGTAGCGGGAGGTTTGGGGATACGCAGTATTTT
D gene: TRBD1; J gene: TRBJ1-5; clone size: -; V gene: TRBV2; CDR3 protein: CASSGTGNNQPQHF; CDR3 DNA: TGTGCCAGCAGTGGGACAGGGAATAATCAGCCCCAGCATTTT
D gene: TRBD1; J gene: TRBJ1-4; clone size: -; V gene: TRBV18; CDR3 protein: CASSPMDREEKLFF; CDR3 DNA: TGTGCCAGCTCACCGATGGACAGGGAAGAAAAACTGTTTTTT
D gene: -; J gene: TRBJ2-3; clone size: -; V gene: TRBV6-5; CDR3 protein: CASSSQGGSTQYF; CDR3 DNA: TGTGCCAGCAGTTCACAGGGGGGGAGTACGCAGTATTTT
D gene: TRBD1; J gene: TRBJ1-2; clone size: few; V gene: TRBV6-5; CDR3 protein: CAGRDRDYGYTF; CDR3 DNA: TGTGCCGGCAGGGACAGGGACTATGGCTACACCTTC
D gene: TRBD2; J gene: TRBJ2-5; clone size: -; V gene: TRBV7-9; CDR3 protein: CASSKTSGEETQYF; CDR3 DNA: TGTGCCAGCAGTAAGACTAGCGGAGAAGAGACCCAGTACTTC
D gene: -; J gene: TRBJ2-1; clone size: few; V gene: TRBV10-3; CDR3 protein: CAISEGGTNNEQFF; CDR3 DNA: TGTGCCATCAGTGAGGGGGGGACCAACAATGAGCAGTTCTTC
D gene: TRBD2; J gene: TRBJ2-5; clone size: -; V gene: TRBV6-5; CDR3 protein: CASRTSLVTQYF; CDR3 DNA: TGTGCCAGCCGGACTAGCTTGGTGACCCAGTACTTC
D gene: TRBD1; J gene: TRBJ1-5; clone size: -; V gene: TRBV7-2; CDR3 protein: CASSFTGTGNQPQHF; CDR3 DNA: TGTGCCAGCAGCTTTACCGGGACAGGGAATCAGCCCCAGCATTTT
D gene: TRBD2; J gene: TRBJ2-1; clone size: -; V gene: TRBV5-4; CDR3 protein: CASSLYGTSGKGSYNEQFF; CDR3 DNA: TGTGCCAGCAGCTTGTACGGGACTAGCGGGAAAGGGAGCTACAATGAGCAGTTCTTC
D gene: -; J gene: TRBJ1-6; clone size: -; V gene: TRBV11-2; CDR3 protein: CASSIYSSYNSPLHF; CDR3 DNA: TGTGCCAGCAGCATTTATAGCTCCTATAATTCACCCCTCCACTTT
D gene: TRBD1; J gene: TRBJ2-4; clone size: -; V gene: TRBV29-1; CDR3 protein: CSVARGFQGRNIQYF; CDR3 DNA: TGCAGCGTTGCCAGGGGGTTTCAGGGAAGAAACATTCAGTACTTC
D gene: -; J gene: TRBJ1-1; clone size: -; V gene: TRBV29-1; CDR3 protein: CSVHSSTEAFF; CDR3 DNA: TGCAGCGTGCATTCTAGCACTGAAGCTTTCTTT
D gene: TRBD1; J gene: TRBJ2-2; clone size: few; V gene: TRBV7-2; CDR3 protein: CASSLGTGGNTGELFF; CDR3 DNA: TGTGCCAGCAGCTTAGGGACAGGGGGGAACACCGGGGAGCTGTTTTTT
D gene: -; J gene: TRBJ2-1; clone size: few; V gene: TRBV10-3; CDR3 protein: CAIRFGDEQFF; CDR3 DNA: TGTGCCATCAGGTTCGGGGATGAGCAGTTCTTC
D gene: -; J gene: TRBJ2-7; clone size: -; V gene: TRBV14; CDR3 protein: CASSLTPAGLDYEQYF; CDR3 DNA: TGTGCCAGCAGCCTCACACCCGCGGGGCTCGACTACGAGCAGTACTTC
D gene: -; J gene: TRBJ1-2; clone size: -; V gene: TRBV14; CDR3 protein: CASSQGTGIYGYTF; CDR3 DNA: TGTGCCAGCAGCCAAGGGACGGGAATTTATGGCTACACCTTC
D gene: TRBD1; J gene: TRBJ2-7; clone size: few; V gene: TRBV19; CDR3 protein: CASTKGQGWNYEQYF; CDR3 DNA: TGTGCCAGTACCAAGGGACAGGGATGGAACTACGAGCAGTACTTC
D gene: -; J gene: TRBJ2-4; clone size: -; V gene: TRBV11-2; CDR3 protein: CASSSTRTLAKNIQYF; CDR3 DNA: TGTGCCAGCAGTTCAACCCGGACATTAGCCAAAAACATTCAGTACTTC
D gene: -; J gene: TRBJ1-1; clone size: -; V gene: TRBV7-2; CDR3 protein: CASSLHAGVEAFF; CDR3 DNA: TGTGCCAGCAGCTTACACGCCGGAGTTGAAGCTTTCTTT
D gene: TRBD2; J gene: TRBJ2-5; clone size: -; V gene: TRBV5-4; CDR3 protein: CASSRDYWETQYF; CDR3 DNA: TGTGCCAGCAGCCGGGACTATTGGGAGACCCAGTACTTC
D gene: -; J gene: TRBJ2-3; clone size: -; V gene: TRBV28; CDR3 protein: CASVLAGGDTQYF; CDR3 DNA: TGTGCCAGCGTACTAGCCGGTGGAGATACGCAGTATTTT
D gene: -; J gene: TRBJ1-5; clone size: few; V gene: TRBV19; CDR3 protein: CASSPQGFGNQPQHF; CDR3 DNA: TGTGCCAGTAGTCCCCAGGGTTTTGGCAATCAGCCCCAGCATTTT
D gene: -; J gene: TRBJ1-2; clone size: few; V gene: TRBV9; CDR3 protein: CASSVAGDYGYTF; CDR3 DNA: TGTGCCAGCAGCGTAGCGGGTGACTATGGCTACACCTTC
D gene: -; J gene: TRBJ2-6; clone size: -; V gene: TRBV25-1; CDR3 protein: CASSESPDSGANVLTF; CDR3 DNA: TGTGCCAGCAGTGAATCCCCAGACTCTGGGGCCAACGTCCTGACTTTC
D gene: TRBD2; J gene: TRBJ2-5; clone size: few; V gene: TRBV7-9; CDR3 protein: CASSRGSGAEETQYF; CDR3 DNA: TGTGCCAGCAGCCGTGGTAGCGGGGCAGAGGAGACCCAGTACTTC
D gene: TRBD1; J gene: TRBJ2-7; clone size: -; V gene: TRBV5-1; CDR3 protein: CASSLNQGALYEQYF; CDR3 DNA: TGCGCCAGCAGCTTGAACCAGGGGGCCCTCTACGAGCAGTACTTC
D gene: TRBD1; J gene: TRBJ1-1; clone size: few; V gene: TRBV7-9; CDR3 protein: CASSQEQGSTEAFF; CDR3 DNA: TGCGCCAGCAGCCAAGAACAGGGGAGCACTGAAGCTTTCTTT
D gene: TRBD1; J gene: TRBJ2-5; clone size: few; V gene: TRBV28; CDR3 protein: CASSPGTGSVETQYF; CDR3 DNA: TGTGCCAGCAGCCCCGGGACAGGGTCGGTAGAGACCCAGTACTTC
D gene: -; J gene: TRBJ2-3; clone size: few; V gene: TRBV4-2; CDR3 protein: CASSPGRSTDTQYF; CDR3 DNA: TGTGCCAGCAGCCCGGGTCGTAGCACAGATACGCAGTATTTT
D gene: -; J gene: TRBJ2-3; clone size: -; V gene: TRBV9; CDR3 protein: CASSVGAAPDTQYF; CDR3 DNA: TGTGCCAGCAGCGTAGGGGCAGCTCCAGATACGCAGTATTTT
D gene: -; J gene: TRBJ1-5; clone size: -; V gene: TRBV5-1; CDR3 protein: CASSPQGINQPQHF; CDR3 DNA: TGCGCCAGCAGCCCGCAGGGGATCAATCAGCCCCAGCATTTT
D gene: -; J gene: TRBJ1-5; clone size: -; V gene: TRBV30; CDR3 protein: CAWSVRGNQPQHF; CDR3 DNA: TGTGCCTGGAGTGTTCGGGGAAATCAGCCCCAGCATTTT
D gene: -; J gene: TRBJ1-1; clone size: -; V gene: TRBV4-2; CDR3 protein: CASSLAGTEAFF; CDR3 DNA: TGTGCCAGCAGCTTGGCCGGGACTGAAGCTTTCTTT
D gene: TRBD1; J gene: TRBJ1-5; clone size: few; V gene: TRBV7-8; CDR3 protein: CASSLGTGVIDQPQHF; CDR3 DNA: TGTGCCAGCAGCTTAGGGACAGGGGTCATCGATCAGCCCCAGCATTTT
D gene: -; J gene: TRBJ1-5; clone size: -; V gene: TRBV19; CDR3 protein: CASTEWGDSNQPQHF; CDR3 DNA: TGTGCCAGTACTGAATGGGGGGATAGCAATCAGCCCCAGCATTTT
D gene: -; J gene: TRBJ2-3; clone size: -; V gene: TRBV6-5; CDR3 protein: CASSYSNRQYTDTQYF; CDR3 DNA: TGTGCCAGCAGTTACTCGAATCGTCAGTACACAGATACGCAGTATTTT
D gene: -; J gene: TRBJ1-2; clone size: once; V gene: TRBV30; CDR3 protein: CAWSAGVYTF; CDR3 DNA: TGTGCCTGGAGTGCGGGGGTTTACACCTTC
D gene: TRBD2; J gene: TRBJ2-7; clone size: -; V gene: TRBV7-2; CDR3 protein: CASSPASGGAGEQYF; CDR3 DNA: TGTGCCAGCAGCCCCGCTAGCGGGGGGGCGGGTGAGCAGTACTTC
D gene: TRBD1; J gene: TRBJ2-2; clone size: few; V gene: TRBV7-2; CDR3 protein: CASRPPGQGVSGELFF; CDR3 DNA: TGTGCCAGCAGGCCCCCGGGACAGGGTGTATCCGGGGAGCTGTTTTTT
D gene: -; J gene: TRBJ2-5; clone size: -; V gene: TRBV11-3; CDR3 protein: CASTGRGGETQYF; CDR3 DNA: TGTGCCAGCACAGGCCGAGGGGGAGAGACCCAGTACTTC
D gene: -; J gene: TRBJ1-1; clone size: -; V gene: TRBV29-1; CDR3 protein: CSVALRLAAMNTEAFF; CDR3 DNA: TGCAGCGTTGCCTTGAGGCTCGCGGCCATGAACACTGAAGCTTTCTTT